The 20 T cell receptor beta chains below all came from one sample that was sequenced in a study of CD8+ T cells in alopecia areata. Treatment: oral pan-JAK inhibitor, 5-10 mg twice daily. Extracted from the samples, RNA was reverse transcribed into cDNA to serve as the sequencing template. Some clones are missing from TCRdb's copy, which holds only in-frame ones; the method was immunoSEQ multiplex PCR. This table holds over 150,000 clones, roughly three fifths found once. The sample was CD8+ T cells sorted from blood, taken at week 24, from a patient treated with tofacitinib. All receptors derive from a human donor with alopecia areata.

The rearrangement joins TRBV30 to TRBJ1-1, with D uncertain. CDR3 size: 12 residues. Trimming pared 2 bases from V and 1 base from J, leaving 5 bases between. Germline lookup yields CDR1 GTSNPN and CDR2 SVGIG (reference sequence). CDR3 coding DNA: TGTGCCTGGAGTATCAGGAACACTGAAGCTTTCTTT. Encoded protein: CAWSIRNTEAFF.

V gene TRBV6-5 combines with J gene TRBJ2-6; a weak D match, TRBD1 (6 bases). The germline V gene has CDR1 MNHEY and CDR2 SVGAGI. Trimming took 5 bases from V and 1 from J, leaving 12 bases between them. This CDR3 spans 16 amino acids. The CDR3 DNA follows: TGTGCCAGCAGTAACTACAGGGTTTCTGGGGCCAACGTCCTGACTTTC. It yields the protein CASSNYRVSGANVLTF.

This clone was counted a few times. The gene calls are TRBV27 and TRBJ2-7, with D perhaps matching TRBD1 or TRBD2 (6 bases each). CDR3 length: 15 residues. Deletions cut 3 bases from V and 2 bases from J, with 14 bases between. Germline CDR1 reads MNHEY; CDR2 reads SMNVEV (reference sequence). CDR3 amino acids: CASSFRQEGPYEQYF. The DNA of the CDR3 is TGTGCCAGCAGTTTCCGACAGGAGGGACCCTACGAGCAGTACTTC.

CDR3 residues: CASSPRRGQGNGYTF. CDR3 nucleotide sequence: TGTGCCAGCAGCCCCCGCCGGGGACAGGGGAATGGCTACACCTTC. The J gene is TRBJ1-2, the V gene TRBV9; 10 bases are a match to TRBD1. CDR3 size: 15 residues. CDR1 is SGDLS, CDR2 YYNGEE, per germline. The junction had 9 bases not matched to a gene; V was cut back by 4 bases and J by 6 bases.

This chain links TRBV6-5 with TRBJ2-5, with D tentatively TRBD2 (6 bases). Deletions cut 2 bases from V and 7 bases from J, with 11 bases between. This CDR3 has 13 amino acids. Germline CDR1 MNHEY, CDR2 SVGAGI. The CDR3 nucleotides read TGTGCCAGCAGTTACACCCCCGGGAGGACCCAGTACTTC. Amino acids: CASSYTPGRTQYF.

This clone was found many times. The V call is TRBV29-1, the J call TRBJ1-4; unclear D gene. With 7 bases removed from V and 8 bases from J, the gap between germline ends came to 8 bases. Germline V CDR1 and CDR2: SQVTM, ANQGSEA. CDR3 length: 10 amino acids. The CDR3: CSGLGEKLFF. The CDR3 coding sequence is TGCAGCGGACTTGGGGAAAAACTGTTTTTT. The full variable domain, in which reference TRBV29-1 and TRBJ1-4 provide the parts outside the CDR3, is SAVISQKPSRDICQRGTSLTIQCQVDSQVTMMFWYRQQPGQSLTLIATANQGSEATYESGFVIDKFPISRPNLTFSTLTVSNMSPEDSSIYLCSGLGEKLFFGSGTQLSVL.

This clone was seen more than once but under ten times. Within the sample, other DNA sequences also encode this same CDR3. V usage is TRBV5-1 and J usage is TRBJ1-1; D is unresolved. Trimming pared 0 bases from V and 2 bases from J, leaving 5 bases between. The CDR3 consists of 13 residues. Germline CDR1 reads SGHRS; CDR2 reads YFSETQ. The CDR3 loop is CASSLGSNTEAFF. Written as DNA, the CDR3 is TGCGCCAGCAGCTTGGGGAGCAACACTGAAGCTTTCTTT.

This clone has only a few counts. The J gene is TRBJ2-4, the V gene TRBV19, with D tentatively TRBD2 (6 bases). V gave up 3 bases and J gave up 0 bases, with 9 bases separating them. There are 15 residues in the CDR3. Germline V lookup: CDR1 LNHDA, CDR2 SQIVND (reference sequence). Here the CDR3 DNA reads TGTGCCAGTAGTATTAAAGCGGGAGCCAAAAACATTCAGTACTTC. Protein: CASSIKAGAKNIQYF.

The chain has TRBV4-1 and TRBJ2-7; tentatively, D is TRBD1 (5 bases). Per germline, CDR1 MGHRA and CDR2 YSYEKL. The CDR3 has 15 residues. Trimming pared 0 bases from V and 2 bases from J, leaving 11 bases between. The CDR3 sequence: CASSQDRAVAYEQYF. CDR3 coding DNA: TGCGCCAGCAGCCAAGACAGGGCCGTCGCCTACGAGCAGTACTTC.

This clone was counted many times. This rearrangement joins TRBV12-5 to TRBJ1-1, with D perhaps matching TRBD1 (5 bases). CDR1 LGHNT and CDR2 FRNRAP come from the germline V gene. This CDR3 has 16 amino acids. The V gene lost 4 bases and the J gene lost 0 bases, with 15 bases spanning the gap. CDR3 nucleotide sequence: TGTGCTAGTGGTTGGACCCAGGGCAGCCTGAACACTGAAGCTTTCTTT. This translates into CASGWTQGSLNTEAFF.

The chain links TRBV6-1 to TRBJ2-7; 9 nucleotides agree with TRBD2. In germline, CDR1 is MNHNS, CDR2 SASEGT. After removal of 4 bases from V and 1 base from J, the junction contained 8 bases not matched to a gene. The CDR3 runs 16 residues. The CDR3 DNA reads TGTGCCAGCAGTGTGACTTGGCTAGCGGGGTCCTACGAGCAGTACTTC. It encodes CASSVTWLAGSYEQYF.

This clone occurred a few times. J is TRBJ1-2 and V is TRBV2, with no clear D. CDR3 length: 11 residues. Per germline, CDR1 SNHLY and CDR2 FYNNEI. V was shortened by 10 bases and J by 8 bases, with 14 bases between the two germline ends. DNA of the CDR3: TGTGCCACGGAGATGGGGTTCGGCTACACCTTC. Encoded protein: CATEMGFGYTF.

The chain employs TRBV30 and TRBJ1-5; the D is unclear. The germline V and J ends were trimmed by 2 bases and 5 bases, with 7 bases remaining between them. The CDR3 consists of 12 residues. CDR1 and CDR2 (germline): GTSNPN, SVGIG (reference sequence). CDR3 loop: CAWSLDYQPQHF. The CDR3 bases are TGTGCCTGGAGTTTAGACTATCAGCCCCAGCATTTT.

In DNA form, the CDR3 reads TGTGCCAGCAGTTTTCGACTTCCCCCTAGCACAGATACGCAGTATTTT. Protein: CASSFRLPPSTDTQYF. The rearrangement joins TRBV6-5 to TRBJ2-3; D gene unclear. The CDR3 has 16 residues. Trimming took off 4 bases at V and 0 bases at J, with 14 bases between the two ends. CDR1 is MNHEY and CDR2 is SVGAGI in the germline V gene.

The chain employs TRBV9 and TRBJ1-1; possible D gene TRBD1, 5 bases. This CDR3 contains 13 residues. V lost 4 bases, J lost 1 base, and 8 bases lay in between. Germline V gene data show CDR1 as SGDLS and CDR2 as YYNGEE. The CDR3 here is CASSWDANTEAFF. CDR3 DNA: TGTGCCAGCAGCTGGGACGCGAACACTGAAGCTTTCTTT.

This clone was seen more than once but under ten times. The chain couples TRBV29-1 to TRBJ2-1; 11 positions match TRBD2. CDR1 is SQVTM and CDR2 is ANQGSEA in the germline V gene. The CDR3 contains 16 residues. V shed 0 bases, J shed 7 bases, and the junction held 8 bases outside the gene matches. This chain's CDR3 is CSVEDLTSGAGNEQFF. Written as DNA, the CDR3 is TGCAGCGTTGAAGACCTGACTAGCGGGGCAGGAAATGAGCAGTTCTTC.

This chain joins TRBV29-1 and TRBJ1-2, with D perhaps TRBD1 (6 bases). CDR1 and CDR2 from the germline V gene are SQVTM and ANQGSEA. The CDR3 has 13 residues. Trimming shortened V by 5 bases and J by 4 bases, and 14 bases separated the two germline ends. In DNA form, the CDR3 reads TGCAGCGTTTCAGAGGCAGGGGCCTATGGCTACACCTTC. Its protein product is CSVSEAGAYGYTF.

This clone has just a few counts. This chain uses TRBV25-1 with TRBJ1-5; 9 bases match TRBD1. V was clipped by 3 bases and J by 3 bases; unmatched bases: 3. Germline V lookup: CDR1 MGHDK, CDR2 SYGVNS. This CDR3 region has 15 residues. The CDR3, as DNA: TGTGCCAGCAGTGAGGGGACAGGGTACAATCAGCCCCAGCATTTT. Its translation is CASSEGTGYNQPQHF. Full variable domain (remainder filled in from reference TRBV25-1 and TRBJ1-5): EADIYQTPRYLVIGTGKKITLECSQTMGHDKMYWYQQDPGMELHLIHYSYGVNSTEKGDLSSESTVSRIRTEHFPLTLESARPSHTSQYLCASSEGTGYNQPQHFGDGTRLSIL.

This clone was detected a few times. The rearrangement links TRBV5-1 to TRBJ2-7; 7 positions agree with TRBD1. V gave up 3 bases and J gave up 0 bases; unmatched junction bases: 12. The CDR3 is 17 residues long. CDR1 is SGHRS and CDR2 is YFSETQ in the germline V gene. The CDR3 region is CASSYSSTGTASYEQYF. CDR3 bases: TGCGCCAGCAGCTACAGTAGTACCGGGACAGCCTCCTACGAGCAGTACTTC.

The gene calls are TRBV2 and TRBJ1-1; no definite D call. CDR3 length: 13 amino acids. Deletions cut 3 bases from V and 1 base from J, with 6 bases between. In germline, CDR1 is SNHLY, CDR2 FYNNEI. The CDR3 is CASSEGWNTEAFF. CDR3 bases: TGTGCCAGCAGTGAGGGTTGGAACACTGAAGCTTTCTTT.